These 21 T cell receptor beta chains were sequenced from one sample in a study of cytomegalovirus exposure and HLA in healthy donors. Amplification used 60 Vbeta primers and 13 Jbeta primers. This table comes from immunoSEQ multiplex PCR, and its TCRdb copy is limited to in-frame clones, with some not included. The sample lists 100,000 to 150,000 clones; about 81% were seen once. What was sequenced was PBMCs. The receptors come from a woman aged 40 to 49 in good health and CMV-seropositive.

The CDR3 here is CASSTRQDTDTQYF. The CDR3, as DNA: TGTGCCAGTAGTACCCGACAGGACACAGATACGCAGTATTTT. The V call is TRBV19, the J call TRBJ2-3; D may be TRBD1 (6 bases). Germline assignment: CDR1 LNHDA and CDR2 SQIVND (reference sequence). The V gene lost 4 bases and the J gene lost 2 bases, with 10 bases spanning the gap. The CDR3 covers 14 residues.

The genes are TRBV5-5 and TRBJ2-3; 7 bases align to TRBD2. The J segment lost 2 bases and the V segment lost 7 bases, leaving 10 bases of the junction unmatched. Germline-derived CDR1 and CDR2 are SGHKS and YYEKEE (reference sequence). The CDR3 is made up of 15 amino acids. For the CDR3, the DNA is TGTGCCAGCTTCCTTTTGGGGGGGTCCACAGATACGCAGTATTTT. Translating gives CASFLLGGSTDTQYF.

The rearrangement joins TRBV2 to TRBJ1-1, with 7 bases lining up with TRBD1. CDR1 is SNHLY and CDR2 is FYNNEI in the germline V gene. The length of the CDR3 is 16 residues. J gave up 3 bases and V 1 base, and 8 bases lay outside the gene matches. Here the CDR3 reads CASSEVRTGGDTEAFF. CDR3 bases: TGTGCCAGCAGTGAAGTAAGGACAGGAGGGGACACTGAAGCTTTCTTT.

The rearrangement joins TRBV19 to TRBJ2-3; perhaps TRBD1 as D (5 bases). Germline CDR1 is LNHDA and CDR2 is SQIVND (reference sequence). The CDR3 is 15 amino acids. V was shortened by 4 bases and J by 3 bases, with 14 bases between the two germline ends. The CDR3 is CASSNLNQGTDTQYF. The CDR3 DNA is TGTGCCAGTAGTAACCTTAACCAGGGAACAGATACGCAGTATTTT.

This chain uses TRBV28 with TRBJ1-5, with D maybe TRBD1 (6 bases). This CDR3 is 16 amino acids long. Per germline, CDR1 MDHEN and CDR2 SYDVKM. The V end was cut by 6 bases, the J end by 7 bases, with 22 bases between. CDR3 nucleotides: TGTGCCAGCAGGCACACCGGGACAACAGAATGGCAGCCCCAGCATTTT. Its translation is CASRHTGTTEWQPQHF.

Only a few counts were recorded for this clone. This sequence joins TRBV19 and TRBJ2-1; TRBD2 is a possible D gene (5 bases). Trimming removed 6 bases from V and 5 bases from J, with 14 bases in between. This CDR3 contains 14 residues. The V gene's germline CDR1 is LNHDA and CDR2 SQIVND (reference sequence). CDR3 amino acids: CASSYGERNNEQFF. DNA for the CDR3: TGTGCCAGTAGCTATGGTGAGCGGAACAATGAGCAGTTCTTC.

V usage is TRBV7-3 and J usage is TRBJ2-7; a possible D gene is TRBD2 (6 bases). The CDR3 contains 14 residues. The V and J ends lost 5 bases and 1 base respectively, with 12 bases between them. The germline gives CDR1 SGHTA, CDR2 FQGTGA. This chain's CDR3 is CASSPQEGSYEQYF. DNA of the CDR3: TGTGCCAGCAGCCCTCAGGAGGGATCCTACGAGCAGTACTTC.

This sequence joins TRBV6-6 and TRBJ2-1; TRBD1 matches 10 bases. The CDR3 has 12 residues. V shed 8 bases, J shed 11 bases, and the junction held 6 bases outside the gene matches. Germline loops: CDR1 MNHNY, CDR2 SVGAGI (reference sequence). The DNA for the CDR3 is TGTGCCAGCGGGACAGGGGACGCTAAGCAGTTCTTC. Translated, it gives CASGTGDAKQFF.

This chain's CDR3 is CASSAAGEIEQFF. As DNA, the CDR3 is TGTGCCAGCAGCGCAGCGGGAGAAATTGAGCAGTTCTTC. The chain has TRBV2 and TRBJ2-1, with 8 positions matching TRBD2. CDR3 length: 13 amino acids. CDR1 is SNHLY and CDR2 is FYNNEI in the germline V gene. The ends lost 6 bases at V and 9 bases at J; junction bases unmatched: 7.

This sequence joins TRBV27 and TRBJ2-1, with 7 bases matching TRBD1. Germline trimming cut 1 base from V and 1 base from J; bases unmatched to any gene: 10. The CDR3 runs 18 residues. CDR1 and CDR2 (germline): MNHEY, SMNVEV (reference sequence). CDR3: CASSLFPGTDSSYNEQFF. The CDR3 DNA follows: TGTGCCAGCAGTTTATTCCCCGGGACAGACTCTTCCTACAATGAGCAGTTCTTC.

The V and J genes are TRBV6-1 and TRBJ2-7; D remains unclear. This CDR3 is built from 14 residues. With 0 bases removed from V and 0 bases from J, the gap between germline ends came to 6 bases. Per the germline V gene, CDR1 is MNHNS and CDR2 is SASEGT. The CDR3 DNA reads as TGTGCCAGCAGTGAAGCTGGAGCCTCCTACGAGCAGTACTTC. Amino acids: CASSEAGASYEQYF.

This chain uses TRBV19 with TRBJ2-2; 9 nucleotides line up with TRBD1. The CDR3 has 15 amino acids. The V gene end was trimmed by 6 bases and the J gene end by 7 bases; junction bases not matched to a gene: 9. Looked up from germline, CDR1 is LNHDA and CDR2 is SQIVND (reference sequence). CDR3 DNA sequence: TGTGCCAGTAGAACAGGGACAGGGTTCGTCGGGGAGCTGTTTTTT. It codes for CASRTGTGFVGELFF.

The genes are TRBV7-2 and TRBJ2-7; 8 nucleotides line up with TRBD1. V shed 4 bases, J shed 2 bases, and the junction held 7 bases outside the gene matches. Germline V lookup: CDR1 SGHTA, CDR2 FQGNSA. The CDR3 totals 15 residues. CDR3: CASSSTGQGTYEQYF. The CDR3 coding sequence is TGTGCCAGCAGCTCTACCGGACAGGGTACCTACGAGCAGTACTTC.

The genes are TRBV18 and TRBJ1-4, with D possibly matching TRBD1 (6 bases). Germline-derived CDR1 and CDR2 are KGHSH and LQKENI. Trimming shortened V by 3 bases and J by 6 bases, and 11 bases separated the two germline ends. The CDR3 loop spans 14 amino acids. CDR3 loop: CASSPRDTDEKLFF. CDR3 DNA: TGTGCCAGCTCACCGAGGGACACCGATGAAAAACTGTTTTTT.

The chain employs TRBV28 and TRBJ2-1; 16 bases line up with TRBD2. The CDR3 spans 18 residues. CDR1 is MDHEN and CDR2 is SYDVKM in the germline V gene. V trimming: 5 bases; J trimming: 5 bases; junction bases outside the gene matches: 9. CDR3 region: CASSRGLAGGGTHNEQFF. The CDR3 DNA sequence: TGTGCCAGCAGTCGGGGACTAGCGGGAGGGGGAACCCACAATGAGCAGTTCTTC.

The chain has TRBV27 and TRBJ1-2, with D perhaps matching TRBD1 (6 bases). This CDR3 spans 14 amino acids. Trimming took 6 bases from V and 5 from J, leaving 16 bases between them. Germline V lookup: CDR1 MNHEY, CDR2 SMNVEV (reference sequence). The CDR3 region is CASSLIQGRYGYTF. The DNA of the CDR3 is TGTGCCAGCAGCCTAATACAGGGAAGATATGGCTACACCTTC.

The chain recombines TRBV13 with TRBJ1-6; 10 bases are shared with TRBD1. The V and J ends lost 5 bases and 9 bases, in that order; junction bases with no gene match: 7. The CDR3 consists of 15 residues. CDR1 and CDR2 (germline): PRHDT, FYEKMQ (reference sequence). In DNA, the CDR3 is TGTGCCAGCAGCGCCCGGACAGGGGGAAGTTCACCCCTCCACTTT. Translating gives CASSARTGGSSPLHF.

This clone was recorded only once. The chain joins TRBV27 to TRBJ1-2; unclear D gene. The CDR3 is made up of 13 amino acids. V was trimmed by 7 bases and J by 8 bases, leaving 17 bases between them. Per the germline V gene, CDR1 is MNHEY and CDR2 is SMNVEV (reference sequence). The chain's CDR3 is CASTPSRQEGYTF. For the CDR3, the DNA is TGTGCCAGCACCCCGTCCCGCCAGGAAGGCTACACCTTC.

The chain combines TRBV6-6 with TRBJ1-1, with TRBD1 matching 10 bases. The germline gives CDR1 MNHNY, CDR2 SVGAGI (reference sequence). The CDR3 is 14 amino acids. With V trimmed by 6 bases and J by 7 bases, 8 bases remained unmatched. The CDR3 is CASRRGQGVFEAFF. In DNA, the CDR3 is TGTGCCAGCAGACGAGGACAGGGGGTATTTGAAGCTTTCTTT.

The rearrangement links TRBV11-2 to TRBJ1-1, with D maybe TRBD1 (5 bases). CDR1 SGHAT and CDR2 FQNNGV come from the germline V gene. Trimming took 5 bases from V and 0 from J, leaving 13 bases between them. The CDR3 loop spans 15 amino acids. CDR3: CASSPRRGLNTEAFF. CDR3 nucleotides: TGTGCCAGCAGCCCCCGGCGGGGACTGAACACTGAAGCTTTCTTT.

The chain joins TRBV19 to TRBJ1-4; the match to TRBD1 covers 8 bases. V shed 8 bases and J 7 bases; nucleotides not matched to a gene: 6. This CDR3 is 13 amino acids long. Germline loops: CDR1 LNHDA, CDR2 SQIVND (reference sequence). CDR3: CASRTGQGEKLFF. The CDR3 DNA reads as TGTGCCAGTCGGACAGGGCAAGGTGAAAAACTGTTTTTT.